Below, one TCR beta chain is given with its context. This entry comes from a study of pediatric ulcerative colitis. Overall study: Fewer than ten patients showed pancolitis and two showed left-sided colitis.

One to two pinch biopsies were taken from the rectum during colonoscopy. Data came from immunoSEQ multiplex PCR; TCRdb stores just in-frame clones and leaves some out. The table includes more than 40,000 clones, 78% detected once. Trimming cost V 5 bases and J 2 bases; bases outside gene matches: 11. Germline V gene sequence: CDR1 SGHTA, CDR2 FQGNSA. The CDR3 extends over 17 amino acids. The clonotype was recovered from a girl aged 10-17 years with moderate ulcerative colitis. V and J are TRBV7-2 and TRBJ2-2; 7 bases align to TRBD2. Sequencing was done on a sample of gut tissue. The CDR3 DNA sequence: TGTGCCAGCAGCCAACTACTCGCGGGACTAAACACCGGGGAGCTGTTTTTT. This gives the protein CASSQLLAGLNTGELFF.